The clone carrying this T cell receptor beta chain was counted a few times. Its target is not known. This record comes from a study of Graves' ophthalmopathy and Graves' hyperthyroidism. Study context: Peripheral blood was gathered at first diagnosis, ahead of any treatment whatsoever.

Overall study results and limits: Ophthalmopathy versus stable hyperthyroidism: 13-signature model gave roughly 88% sensitivity, 80% to 84% specificity.

TCR beta CDR3 regions were amplified from RNA transcripts. Following a first-round RT-PCR that used HTBI primers, a second-round multiplex PCR was carried out. TCRdb processed the multiplex PCR reads anew with MiXCR; each CDR3 protein has one entry. In the table there are fewer than 350,000 distinct CDR3 sequences, about a sixth of which are singletons. Germline CDR1 is SGHRS and CDR2 is YFSETQ. CDR3 size: 16 residues. Trimming cost V 3 bases and J 6 bases, with 18 bases left between them. Ophthalmopathy donors were characterized by moderate-to-severe activity, CAS of at least 3, NOSPECS of at least 4, and duration under 3 months. The study excluded patients with other autoimmune diseases, uncontrolled infections, pregnancy or lactation.

The chain combines TRBV5-1 with TRBJ2-2, with a possible D match to TRBD1 (6 bases). Source material: peripheral blood. This TCR derives from an adult man with Graves' ophthalmopathy. CDR3 in amino acids: CASSSPTGSISGELFF. DNA of the CDR3: TGCGCCAGCAGCTCACCAACAGGGTCTATATCCGGGGAGCTGTTTTTT.